This T cell receptor (beta chain) was captured by sequencing in a study of shared clonotypes between healthy human individuals. Findings of the study overall: Clonotype sharing levels among donors were expected to vary with sequencing depth.

Of note for this clone: As yet, its antigen is unknown. The same CDR3 also results from other DNA sequences found in this sample.

V was trimmed by 4 bases and J by 1 base, leaving 11 bases between them. The CDR3 runs to 14 residues. Germline loops: CDR1 SGHRS, CDR2 YFSETQ. Approximately 220 ng DNA, 25,000 to 30,000 T cell genomes, went into each sorted-subset replicate PCR. Methods used by the authors: ImmunoSEQ supplied junction-only sequences lacking quality scores, so filtering was different. Sequencing used immunoSEQ multiplex PCR; TCRdb keeps in-frame clones, though not all of them. Clonal size and the V and J genes are those of that table, whereas D and trimming came from the DNA. The sample shows some 2,100,000 clones, approximately 96% of them seen only once. Donors had no recently reported acute infections or vaccinations and were HIV-negative.

The chain joins TRBV5-1 to TRBJ2-5; perhaps TRBD2 as D (6 bases). This receptor was identified in a man between 18 and 29 years old in good health. Sequences were obtained from naive CD4+ T cells sorted from blood. Noted subset: CD45RA+ positively selected. CDR3 nucleotides: TGCGCCAGCAGCCGCGGGACTTCCCAAGAGACCCAGTACTTC. Amino acids: CASSRGTSQETQYF.